This T cell receptor beta chain was recorded in a study of shared clonotypes between healthy human individuals. Note on this clone: The antigen is unknown.

Germline V CDR1 and CDR2: SNHLY, FYNNEI. CDR3 length: 12 residues. V was clipped by 10 bases and J by 7 bases, with 16 bases between them. Whole-study results and caveats: Shared clonotypes: about 5.3% naive CD4, around 3.4% naive CD8, 2.3% memory CD4, about 0.4% memory CD8. Sampling included only blood; tissue repertoires likely differ.

The protocol was immunoSEQ multiplex PCR, while the TCRdb copy is restricted to in-frame clones and leaves out a portion. The sample carries over 950,000 clones, approximately 80% recorded once. This sequence joins TRBV2 and TRBJ1-2; D is uncertain. The sample was memory CD4+ T cells from PBMCs. The sample's subset: CD45RA-negative fraction. This TCR derives from a man younger than 35 in good health. Some clones in this sample may be carry-over from other donors' samples. The CDR3 loop is CATQNTLTGYTF. CDR3 DNA: TGTGCCACTCAGAATACCCTGACTGGCTACACCTTC.